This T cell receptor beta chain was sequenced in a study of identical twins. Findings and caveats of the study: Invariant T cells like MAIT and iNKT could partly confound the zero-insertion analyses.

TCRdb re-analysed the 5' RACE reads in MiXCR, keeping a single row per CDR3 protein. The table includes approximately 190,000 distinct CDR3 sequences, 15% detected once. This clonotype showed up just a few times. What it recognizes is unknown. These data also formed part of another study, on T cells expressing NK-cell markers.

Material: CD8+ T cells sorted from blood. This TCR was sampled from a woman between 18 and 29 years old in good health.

In nucleotides, the CDR3 is TGTGCCAGCAGCGTCGGTAGCGGGAGGGCGGGGGAGACCCAGTACTTC. Protein sequence: CASSVGSGRAGETQYF. The chain uses TRBV9 and TRBJ2-5; 11 bases map to TRBD2. CDR3 size: 16 residues. Germline assignment: CDR1 SGDLS and CDR2 YYNGEE. Losses at the gene ends were 2 bases for V and 5 bases for J; bases not matched to a gene: 8. The full variable domain, its missing parts supplied by reference TRBV9 and TRBJ2-5, is DSGVTQTPKHLITATGQRVTLRCSPRSGDLSVYWYQQSLDQGLQFLIQYYNGEERAKGNILERFSAQQFPDLHSELNLSSLELGDSALYFCASSVGSGRAGETQYFGPGTRLLVL.